These 18 T cell receptor beta chains were sequenced from one sample in a study of blood T cell repertoires in COVID-19 (dated by TCRdb to between 2020 and 2021). The method was the immunoSEQ multiplex PCR assay. Imported from immuneACCESS, the table was reduced by TCRdb to in-frame sequences with V and J called. These copies leave out some clones; in studies compared against another copy, an unresolved V gene accounts for under half, and the cause of the remainder is not known. This sample has 210,000 or so clones in its table, and 65% to 90% of those were observed once. Roughly 5% of the sample belongs to the ten largest clones. Sequenced input: peripheral blood. All receptors come from a human donor in a cohort sampled during active COVID-19.

V usage is TRBV18 and J usage is TRBJ2-7, with TRBD1 matching over 8 bases. Germline CDR1 reads KGHSH; CDR2 reads LQKENI. The CDR3 extends over 17 amino acids. The junction had 16 bases not matched to a gene; V was cut back by 3 bases and J by 6 bases. The CDR3 DNA reads TGTGCCAGCTCACCCGAACGGACAGGGAAATACGGGAGCGAGCAGTACTTC. This codes for CASSPERTGKYGSEQYF.

This sequence joins TRBV27 and TRBJ2-5, with TRBD2 matching 13 bases. Trimming cost V 8 bases and J 4 bases; bases outside gene matches: 13. Germline V gene sequence: CDR1 MNHEY, CDR2 SMNVEV (reference sequence). This CDR3 has 17 residues. The CDR3, as DNA: TGTGCCAGCGGTCTTAGGACTAGCGGGAGATTTGGAGAGACCCAGTACTTC. Translating it yields CASGLRTSGRFGETQYF.

The gene calls are TRBV30 and TRBJ2-2; weak D call: TRBD2 (5 bases). The CDR3 length is 11 residues. Germline V lookup: CDR1 GTSNPN, CDR2 SVGIG (reference sequence). Trimming took off 4 bases at V and 7 bases at J, with 7 bases between the two ends. The CDR3: CAWTGDGELFF. CDR3 coding DNA: TGTGCCTGGACCGGGGACGGGGAGCTGTTTTTT.

V is TRBV30 and J is TRBJ1-2; unclear D gene. CDR1 and CDR2 (germline): GTSNPN, SVGIG (reference sequence). V lost 0 bases to trimming and J lost 0 bases, with 11 bases between them. The length of the CDR3 is 15 residues. The CDR3 DNA reads TGTGCCTGGAGTGTACGCAGGCTATCTAACTATGGCTACACCTTC. Amino acid sequence: CAWSVRRLSNYGYTF.

This chain uses TRBV7-3 with TRBJ2-7; the match to TRBD1 covers 9 bases. The ends lost 5 bases at V and 5 bases at J; junction bases unmatched: 7. The CDR3 spans 14 residues. From germline, CDR1 is SGHTA and CDR2 FQGTGA. CDR3 DNA sequence: TGTGCCAGCAGCGAAGGGGGACAGGGAGACGAGCAGTACTTC. This codes for CASSEGGQGDEQYF.

A single count supports this clone. CDR3 sequence reads: CASSPSLAGVYEQYF. The DNA for the CDR3 is TGTGCCAGCAGCCCGTCTCTAGCGGGAGTCTACGAGCAGTACTTC. The V call is TRBV6-2 or TRBV6-3, the J call TRBJ2-7; 10 bases match TRBD2. The germline V gene has CDR1 MNHEY and CDR2 SVGEGT. The CDR3 spans 15 residues. The J segment lost 3 bases and the V segment lost 6 bases, leaving 8 bases of the junction unmatched.

The chain has TRBV5-1 and TRBJ1-2; D gene ambiguous. The CDR3 totals 13 residues. V lost 2 bases and J lost 13, with 18 bases in between. The V gene's germline CDR1 is SGHRS and CDR2 YFSETQ. CDR3 residues: CASSLSDPRGRTF. DNA of the CDR3: TGCGCCAGCAGCTTATCAGACCCCCGCGGCCGCACCTTC.

The CDR3 region is CASSLGGGGNYGYTF. CDR3 DNA sequence: TGTGCCAGCAGCTTAGGGGGAGGGGGGAACTATGGCTACACCTTC. This chain joins TRBV11-2 and TRBJ1-2; a possible D gene is TRBD1 (6 bases). From germline, CDR1 is SGHAT and CDR2 FQNNGV. With 1 base removed from V and 2 bases from J, the gap between germline ends came to 11 bases. This CDR3 is built from 15 residues.

The V call is TRBV4-1, the J call TRBJ1-4, with TRBD1 matching over 8 bases. The CDR3 covers 14 residues. Per the germline V gene, CDR1 is MGHRA and CDR2 is YSYEKL. Trimming removed 4 bases from V and 6 bases from J; junction bases left unmatched: 4. The CDR3: CASSLGQGDEKLFF. For the CDR3, the DNA is TGCGCCAGCAGCCTAGGACAGGGCGATGAAAAACTGTTTTTT.

This clone has a handful of counts. The chain's CDR3 is CASSDRDSYEEQYF. The CDR3 bases are TGTGCCAGCAGCGACAGGGATTCCTACGAAGAGCAGTACTTC. The chain has TRBV27 and TRBJ2-7, with 7 bases lining up with TRBD1. Germline trimming cut 6 bases from V and 7 bases from J; bases unmatched to any gene: 12. This CDR3 is built from 14 residues. Germline values: CDR1 MNHEY, CDR2 SMNVEV (reference sequence).

V gene TRBV19 combines with J gene TRBJ1-5; possible D gene TRBD1, 6 bases. The V end lost 7 bases, the J end lost 7 bases, and 20 bases lay between the germline ends. CDR1 LNHDA and CDR2 SQIVND come from the germline V gene (reference sequence). The CDR3 is 15 residues long. The CDR3 bases are TGTGCCAGTACTCTATGGGCGGGGGCGAGGCAGCCCCAGCATTTT. As protein: CASTLWAGARQPQHF.

J is TRBJ1-1 and V is TRBV14, with TRBD1 matching 7 bases. J gave up 4 bases and V 4 bases, and 6 bases lay outside the gene matches. The length of the CDR3 is 14 residues. Germline V CDR1 and CDR2: SGHDN, FVKESK. The CDR3 nucleotides read TGTGCCAGCAGCCGGCGGACAGGCGGCACTGAAGCTTTCTTT. It codes for CASSRRTGGTEAFF.

This chain uses TRBV7-2 with TRBJ1-1; TRBD1 agrees at 9 bases. CDR3 length: 15 amino acids. CDR1 and CDR2 (germline): SGHTA, FQGNSA. The V segment lost 5 bases and the J segment 9 bases; nucleotides outside the gene matches: 13. The CDR3 sequence is CASSTRTGAGAKAFF. CDR3 nucleotide sequence: TGTGCCAGCAGCACTCGGACAGGGGCGGGGGCTAAAGCTTTCTTT. Together with reference TRBV7-2 and TRBJ1-1, the CDR3 gives the full variable domain: GAGVSQSPSNKVTEKGKDVELRCDPISGHTALYWYRQSLGQGLEFLIYFQGNSAPDKSGLPSDRFSAERTGGSVSTLTIQRTQQEDSAVYLCASSTRTGAGAKAFFGQGTRLTVV.

This chain connects TRBV15 to TRBJ2-1, with D possibly being TRBD1 (6 bases). The germline gives CDR1 LNHNV, CDR2 YYDKDF (reference sequence). The CDR3 is made up of 15 amino acids. The V and J ends lost 0 bases and 4 bases respectively, with 10 bases between them. CDR3 sequence: CATSRDGTPYNEQFF. For the CDR3, the DNA is TGTGCCACCAGCAGAGACGGGACACCTTACAATGAGCAGTTCTTC.

This chain joins TRBV5-4 and TRBJ2-7, with TRBD2 matching 7 bases. Germline CDR1 is SGHNT and CDR2 is YYREEE (reference sequence). V shed 0 bases, J shed 0 bases, and the junction held 9 bases outside the gene matches. This CDR3 comprises 17 residues. The CDR3 coding sequence is TGTGCCAGCAGCTTGGCCATTTTCGGCGGGGGCTCCTACGAGCAGTACTTC. As protein: CASSLAIFGGGSYEQYF. The whole variable domain, remainder taken from reference TRBV5-4 and TRBJ2-7, is ETGVTQSPTHLIKTRGQQVTLRCSSQSGHNTVSWYQQALGQGPQFIFQYYREEENGRGNFPPRFSGLQFPNYSSELNVNALELDDSALYLCASSLAIFGGGSYEQYFGPGTRLTVT.

This sequence joins TRBV5-6 and TRBJ1-2; D is uncertain. The CDR3 length is 16 residues. The germline V and J ends were trimmed by 0 bases and 4 bases, with 16 bases remaining between them. Germline CDR1 is SGHDT and CDR2 is YYEEEE. CDR3 sequence: CASSLGGPVLIYGYTF. The DNA for the CDR3 is TGTGCCAGCAGCTTGGGTGGGCCAGTGCTGATCTATGGCTACACCTTC.

The gene calls are TRBV4-2 and TRBJ1-2; tentatively, D is TRBD1 (5 bases). Germline CDR1 is LGHNA and CDR2 is YNFKEQ. The CDR3 loop spans 14 amino acids. Trimming stripped 0 bases from V and 2 bases from J, with 7 bases between. CDR3 protein: CASSQDHRNYGYTF. CDR3 nucleotide sequence: TGTGCCAGCAGCCAAGATCACAGGAACTATGGCTACACCTTC.

This chain links TRBV30 with TRBJ2-7, with 11 bases matching TRBD2. This CDR3 is 16 amino acids long. V gave up 1 base and J gave up 5 bases; unmatched junction bases: 10. Germline CDR1 and CDR2: GTSNPN and SVGIG (reference sequence). The CDR3, as DNA: TGTGCCTGGAGTGGTACTAGCGGGAGCATGGCCCACGAGCAGTACTTC. Encoded protein: CAWSGTSGSMAHEQYF.